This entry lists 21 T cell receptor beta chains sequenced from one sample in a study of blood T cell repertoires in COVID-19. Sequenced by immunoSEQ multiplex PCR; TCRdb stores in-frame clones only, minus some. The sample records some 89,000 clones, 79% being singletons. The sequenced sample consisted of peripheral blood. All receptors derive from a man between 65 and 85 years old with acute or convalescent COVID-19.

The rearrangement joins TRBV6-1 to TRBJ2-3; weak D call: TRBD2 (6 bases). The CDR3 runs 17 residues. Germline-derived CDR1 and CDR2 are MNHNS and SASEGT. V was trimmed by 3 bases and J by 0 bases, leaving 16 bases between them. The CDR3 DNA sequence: TGTGCCAGCAGTGAGCCCCCCGGCGGGGTTAGCACAGATACGCAGTATTTT. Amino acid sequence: CASSEPPGGVSTDTQYF.

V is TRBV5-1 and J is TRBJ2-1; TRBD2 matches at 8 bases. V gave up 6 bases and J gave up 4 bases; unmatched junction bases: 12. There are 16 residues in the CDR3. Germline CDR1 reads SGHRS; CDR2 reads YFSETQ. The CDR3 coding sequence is TGCGCCAGCAAGGGGGGAGGTGGACTAGCTTACAATGAGCAGTTCTTC. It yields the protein CASKGGGGLAYNEQFF.

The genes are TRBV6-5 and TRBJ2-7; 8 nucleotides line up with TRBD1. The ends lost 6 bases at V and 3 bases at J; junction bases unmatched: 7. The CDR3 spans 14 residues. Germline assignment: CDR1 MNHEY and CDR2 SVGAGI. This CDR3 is CASSGTGPFYEQYV. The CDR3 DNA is TGTGCCAGCAGCGGGACAGGCCCTTTCTACGAGCAGTACGTC.

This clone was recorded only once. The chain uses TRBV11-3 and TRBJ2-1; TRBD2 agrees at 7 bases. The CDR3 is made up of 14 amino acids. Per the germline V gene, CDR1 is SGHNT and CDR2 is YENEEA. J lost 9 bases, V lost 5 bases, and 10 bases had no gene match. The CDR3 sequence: CASSATWGGGEQFF. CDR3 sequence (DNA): TGTGCCAGCAGCGCAACGTGGGGGGGAGGTGAGCAGTTCTTC.

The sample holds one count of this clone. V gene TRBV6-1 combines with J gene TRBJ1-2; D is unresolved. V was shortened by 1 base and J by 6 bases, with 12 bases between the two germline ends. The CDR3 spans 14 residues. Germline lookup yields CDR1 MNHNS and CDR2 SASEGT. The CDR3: CASSEVWRVNGYTF. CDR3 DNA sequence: TGTGCCAGCAGTGAAGTCTGGAGAGTGAATGGCTACACCTTC.

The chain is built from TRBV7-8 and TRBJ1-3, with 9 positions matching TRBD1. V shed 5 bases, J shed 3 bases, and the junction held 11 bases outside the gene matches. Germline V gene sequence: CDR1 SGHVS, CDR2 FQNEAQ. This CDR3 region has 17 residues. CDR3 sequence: CASSAHPQGAGGNTIYF. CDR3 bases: TGTGCCAGCAGCGCCCACCCACAGGGGGCGGGTGGAAACACCATATATTTT.

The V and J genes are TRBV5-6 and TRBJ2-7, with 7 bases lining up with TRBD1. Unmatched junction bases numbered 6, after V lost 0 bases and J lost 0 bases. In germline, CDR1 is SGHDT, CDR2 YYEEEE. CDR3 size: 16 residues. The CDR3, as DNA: TGTGCCAGCAGCTTGGGGGCAGGGGGAAACTCCTACGAGCAGTACGTC. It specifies CASSLGAGGNSYEQYV.

CDR3 amino acids: CASSHRDRGHRNSPLHF. The CDR3 DNA reads TGTGCCAGCAGTCACCGGGACAGGGGGCATCGGAATTCACCCCTCCACTTT. This chain connects TRBV6-6 to TRBJ1-6, with 12 bases that match TRBD1. Looked up from germline, CDR1 is MNHNY and CDR2 is SVGAGI (reference sequence). This CDR3 is built from 17 residues. After removal of 5 bases from V and 7 bases from J, the junction contained 9 bases not matched to a gene.

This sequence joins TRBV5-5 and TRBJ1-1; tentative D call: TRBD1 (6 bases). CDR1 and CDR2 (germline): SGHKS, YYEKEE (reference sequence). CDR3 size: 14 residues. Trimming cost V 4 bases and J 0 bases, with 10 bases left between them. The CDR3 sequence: CASSGGQMNTEAFF. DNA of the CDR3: TGTGCCAGCAGCGGCGGACAGATGAACACTGAAGCTTTCTTT.

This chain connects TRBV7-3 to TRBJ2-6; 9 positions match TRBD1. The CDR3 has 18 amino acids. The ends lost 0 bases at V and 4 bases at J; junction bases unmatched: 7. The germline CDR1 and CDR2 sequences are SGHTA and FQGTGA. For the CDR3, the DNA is TGTGCCAGCAGCTTAACGGGACAGGGCTCGTTCGGGGCCAACGTCCTGACTTTC. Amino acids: CASSLTGQGSFGANVLTF.

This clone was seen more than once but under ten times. CDR3 nucleotides: TGTGCCAGCAGCCCGGGACAGGTACCTAACAATGAGCAGTTCTTC. Encoded protein: CASSPGQVPNNEQFF. V and J are TRBV7-8 and TRBJ2-1, with TRBD1 matching 8 bases. The germline CDR1 and CDR2 sequences are SGHVS and FQNEAQ. The V and J ends lost 5 bases and 5 bases, in that order; junction bases with no gene match: 8. The CDR3 sequence is 15 residues long.

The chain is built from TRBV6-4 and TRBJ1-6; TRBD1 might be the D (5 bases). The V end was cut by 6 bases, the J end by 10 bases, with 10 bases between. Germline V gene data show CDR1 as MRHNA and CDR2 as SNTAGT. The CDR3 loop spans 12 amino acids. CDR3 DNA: TGTGCCAGCAGCCCGGGGGGATCACCCCTCCACTTT. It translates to CASSPGGSPLHF.

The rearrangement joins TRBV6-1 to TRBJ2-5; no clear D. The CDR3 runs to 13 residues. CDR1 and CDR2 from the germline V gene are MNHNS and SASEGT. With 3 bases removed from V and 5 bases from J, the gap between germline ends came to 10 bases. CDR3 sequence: CASSDEPGETQYF. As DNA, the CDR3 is TGTGCCAGCAGTGATGAGCCCGGTGAGACCCAGTACTTC.

The chain's CDR3 is CASSVDQGPATDTEAFF. DNA of the CDR3: TGTGCCAGCAGCGTAGATCAGGGGCCAGCAACGGACACTGAAGCTTTCTTT. V is TRBV9 and J is TRBJ1-1, with a weak D call TRBD1 (6 bases). V was shortened by 0 bases and J by 3 bases, with 18 bases between the two germline ends. The germline CDR1 and CDR2 sequences are SGDLS and YYNGEE. The CDR3 consists of 17 residues.

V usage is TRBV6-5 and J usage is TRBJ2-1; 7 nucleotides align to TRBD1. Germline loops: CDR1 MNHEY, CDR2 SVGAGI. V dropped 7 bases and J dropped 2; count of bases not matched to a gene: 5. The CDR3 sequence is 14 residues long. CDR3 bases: TGTGCCAGCATCTCCGGGACAGCCTACAATGAGCAGTTCTTC. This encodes CASISGTAYNEQFF.

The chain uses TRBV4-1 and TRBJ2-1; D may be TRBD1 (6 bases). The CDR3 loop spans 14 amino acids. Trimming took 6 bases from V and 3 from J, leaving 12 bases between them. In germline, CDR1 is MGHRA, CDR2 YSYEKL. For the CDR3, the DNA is TGCGCCAGCAGTCTCAGGGGAAGCTACAATGAGCAGTTCTTC. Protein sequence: CASSLRGSYNEQFF.

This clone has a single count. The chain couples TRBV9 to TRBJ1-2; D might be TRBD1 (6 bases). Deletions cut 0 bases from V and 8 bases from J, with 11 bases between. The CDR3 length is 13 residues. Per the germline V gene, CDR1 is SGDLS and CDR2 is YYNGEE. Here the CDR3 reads CASSVVQGSGYTF. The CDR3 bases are TGTGCCAGCAGCGTAGTCCAGGGGAGCGGCTACACCTTC.

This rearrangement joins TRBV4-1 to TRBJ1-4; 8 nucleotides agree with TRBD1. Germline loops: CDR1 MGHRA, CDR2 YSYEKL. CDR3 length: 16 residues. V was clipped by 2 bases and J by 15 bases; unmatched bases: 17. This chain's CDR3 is CASSQKTGQGLMRVFF. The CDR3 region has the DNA TGCGCCAGCAGCCAAAAAACTGGACAGGGCTTGATGAGGGTGTTTTTT.

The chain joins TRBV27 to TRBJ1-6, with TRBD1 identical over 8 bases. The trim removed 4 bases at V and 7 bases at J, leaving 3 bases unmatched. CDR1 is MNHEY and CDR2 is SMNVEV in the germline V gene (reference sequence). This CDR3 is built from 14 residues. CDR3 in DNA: TGTGCCAGCAGTTCGACAGGGGTCAATTCACCCCTCCACTTT. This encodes CASSSTGVNSPLHF.

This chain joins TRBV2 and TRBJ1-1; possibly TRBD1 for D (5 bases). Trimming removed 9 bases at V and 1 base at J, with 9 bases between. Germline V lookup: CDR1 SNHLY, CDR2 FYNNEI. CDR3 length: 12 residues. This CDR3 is CASGQGNTEAFF. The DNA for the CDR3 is TGTGCCAGTGGCCAGGGGAACACTGAAGCTTTCTTT.

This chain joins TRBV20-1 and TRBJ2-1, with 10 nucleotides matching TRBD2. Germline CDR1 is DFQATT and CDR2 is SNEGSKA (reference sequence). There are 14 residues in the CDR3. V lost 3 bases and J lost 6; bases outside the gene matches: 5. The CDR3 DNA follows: TGCAGTGCTAGTCCCCTAGCGGGGGTCAATGAGCAGTTCTTC. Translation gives CSASPLAGVNEQFF.